The 7 T cell receptor beta chains below all came from one sample that was sequenced in a study of T cell responses to AZD1222 COVID-19 vaccine. Measured with immunoSEQ multiplex PCR; TCRdb has only the in-frame clones, and not every one. Here the sample spans about 150,000 clones, approximately 89% being singletons. Sequenced here: peripheral blood, sampled on day 0 of AZD1222 vaccination. These receptors originate from an adult in good health.

The CDR3 protein is CASSLVLYQGTGLEAFF. The CDR3 bases are TGTGCCAGCAGCTTAGTCTTATACCAGGGGACAGGGCTTGAAGCTTTCTTT. The V gene is TRBV7-4, the J gene TRBJ1-1; 9 nucleotides align to TRBD1. Trimming removed 1 base from V and 7 bases from J; junction bases left unmatched: 13. Germline loops: CDR1 SGHVT, CDR2 SQSDAQ. The length of the CDR3 is 17 residues.

The J gene is TRBJ2-1, the V gene TRBV9; D possibly corresponds to TRBD2 (7 bases). This CDR3 region has 20 residues. V dropped 3 bases and J dropped 0 bases, with 25 bases sitting between them. CDR1 is SGDLS, CDR2 YYNGEE, per germline. CDR3 sequence reads: CASSAVGSGGPTSSYNEQFF. The DNA of the CDR3 is TGTGCCAGCAGCGCCGTGGGGTCGGGGGGCCCTACTAGCTCCTACAATGAGCAGTTCTTC.

This clone was seen a few times. CDR3 sequence: CASSLDQANEQFF. The DNA of the CDR3 is TGTGCCAGCAGCTTAGATCAGGCCAATGAGCAGTTCTTC. The chain couples TRBV11-3 to TRBJ2-1; D is unresolved. V lost 0 bases, J lost 6 bases, and 6 bases lay in between. CDR1 is SGHNT, CDR2 YENEEA, per germline. The CDR3 length is 13 residues.

This clone was detected only a few times. V is TRBV7-9 and J is TRBJ2-7; 7 bases align to TRBD2. J was trimmed by 3 bases and V by 8 bases; bases with no gene match: 4. The CDR3 loop spans 12 amino acids. The germline V gene encodes CDR1 SEHNR and CDR2 FQNEAQ (reference sequence). The chain's CDR3 is CASGRDYYEQYF. The CDR3 nucleotides are TGTGCCAGCGGGAGGGACTACTACGAGCAGTACTTC.

The genes are TRBV5-1 and TRBJ1-3; the D is unclear. This CDR3 has 14 amino acids. V was clipped by 2 bases and J by 4 bases, with 10 bases between them. Germline lookup yields CDR1 SGHRS and CDR2 YFSETQ. The CDR3 sequence: CASSFLGSGNTIYF. CDR3 bases: TGCGCCAGCAGCTTTTTAGGTTCGGGAAACACCATATATTTT.

The rearrangement uses TRBV30 and TRBJ1-5; 12 bases align to TRBD1. CDR1 and CDR2 (germline): GTSNPN, SVGIG (reference sequence). The CDR3 runs 16 residues. V was clipped by 3 bases and J by 6 bases; unmatched bases: 9. CDR3 region: CAWRTKGQGASQPQHF. CDR3 bases: TGTGCCTGGAGAACTAAGGGACAGGGGGCATCTCAGCCCCAGCATTTT.

This chain uses TRBV11-2 with TRBJ1-1; a possible D gene is TRBD1 (5 bases). CDR1 and CDR2 from the germline V gene are SGHAT and FQNNGV. The V end was cut by 4 bases, the J end by 0 bases, with 15 bases between. The CDR3 sequence is 16 residues long. The CDR3 sequence is CASSSAGGRMNTEAFF. The CDR3 coding sequence is TGTGCCAGCAGCTCAGCTGGGGGACGGATGAACACTGAAGCTTTCTTT. The full variable domain, with the rest looked up from reference TRBV11-2 and TRBJ1-1, is EAGVAQSPRYKIIEKRQSVAFWCNPISGHATLYWYQQILGQGPKLLIQFQNNGVVDDSQLPKDRFSAERLKGVDSTLKIQPAKLEDSAVYLCASSSAGGRMNTEAFFGQGTRLTVV.